The 20 T cell receptor beta chains reported below all come from one sample, sequenced in a study of T cell responses to AZD1222 COVID-19 vaccine. Here immunoSEQ multiplex PCR was the method, and the copy in TCRdb shows in-frame clones only, minus some. In the table there are roughly 140,000 clones, 90% of which are singletons. This material consisted of peripheral blood, taken on day 0 of AZD1222 vaccination. Every receptor here comes from an adult in good health.

The chain combines TRBV6-1 with TRBJ1-2, with 10 bases matching TRBD1. The CDR3 has 14 residues. Germline V gene lookup returns CDR1 MNHNS and CDR2 SASEGT. Trimming cost V 0 bases and J 7 bases; bases outside gene matches: 2. For the CDR3, the DNA is TGTGCCAGCAGTGAAGCTTGGACAGGGGGTGGCTACACCTTC. This translates into CASSEAWTGGGYTF.

V and J are TRBV30 and TRBJ1-2; D is unresolved. V lost 5 bases, J lost 7 bases, and 17 bases lay in between. The germline V gene has CDR1 GTSNPN and CDR2 SVGIG (reference sequence). The CDR3 runs to 13 residues. For the CDR3, the DNA is TGTGCCTGGGACCCATCAAACACGGCTGGCTACACCTTC. This codes for CAWDPSNTAGYTF.

This sequence joins TRBV13 and TRBJ2-3; D gene unclear. Germline V gene data show CDR1 as PRHDT and CDR2 as FYEKMQ (reference sequence). Trimming took off 3 bases at V and 0 bases at J, with 31 bases between the two ends. This CDR3 has 22 amino acids. This chain's CDR3 is CASSLGAGGPLATILSTDTQYF. The CDR3 DNA follows: TGTGCCAGCAGCTTGGGTGCTGGCGGCCCCCTCGCTACTATCCTCAGCACAGATACGCAGTATTTT. The variable domain in full, with the rest retrieved from reference TRBV13 and TRBJ2-3, is AAGVIQSPRHLIKEKRETATLKCYPIPRHDTVYWYQQGPGQDPQFLISFYEKMQSDKGSIPDRFSAQQFSDYHSELNMSSLELGDSALYFCASSLGAGGPLATILSTDTQYFGPGTRLTVL.

The CDR3 protein is CASSLRLTGSSYNSPLHF. The CDR3 DNA follows: TGTGCCAGCAGTTTGAGGTTGACAGGGAGCTCCTATAATTCACCCCTCCACTTT. The chain links TRBV5-6 to TRBJ1-6; 7 bases map to TRBD1. Germline CDR1 SGHDT, CDR2 YYEEEE. With V trimmed by 5 bases and J by 0 bases, 11 bases remained unmatched. This CDR3 contains 18 residues. The whole variable domain, remainder taken from reference TRBV5-6 and TRBJ1-6, is DAGVTQSPTHLIKTRGQQVTLRCSPKSGHDTVSWYQQALGQGPQFIFQYYEEEERQRGNFPDRFSGHQFPNYSSELNVNALLLGDSALYLCASSLRLTGSSYNSPLHFGNGTRLTVT.

The rearrangement links TRBV7-9 to TRBJ1-1, with 9 bases identical to TRBD1. CDR1 is SEHNR and CDR2 is FQNEAQ in the germline V gene (reference sequence). The V gene end was trimmed by 8 bases and the J gene end by 3 bases; junction bases not matched to a gene: 7. The CDR3 is made up of 14 amino acids. In nucleotides, the CDR3 is TGTGCCAGCGGTATTGGACAGGGGCACACTGAAGCTTTCTTT. Translation gives CASGIGQGHTEAFF.

This chain joins TRBV4-2 and TRBJ2-2; tentatively, D is TRBD1 (5 bases). Trimming cost V 0 bases and J 5 bases, with 7 bases left between them. This CDR3 is 14 amino acids long. Germline CDR1 reads LGHNA; CDR2 reads YNFKEQ. The CDR3 reads CASSQEYRTGELFF. As DNA, the CDR3 is TGTGCCAGCAGCCAAGAATACAGGACCGGGGAGCTGTTTTTT.

The chain links TRBV19 to TRBJ1-4; D is perhaps TRBD1 (5 bases). V was clipped by 3 bases and J by 8 bases, with 22 bases between them. The V gene's germline CDR1 is LNHDA and CDR2 SQIVND (reference sequence). This CDR3 region has 17 residues. In nucleotides, the CDR3 is TGTGCCAGTAGTATTCGGACCGGGCGGGGCACAACCGAAAAACTGTTTTTT. It yields the protein CASSIRTGRGTTEKLFF.

The chain combines TRBV5-1 with TRBJ2-7; D possibly uses TRBD1 or TRBD2 (5 bases each). V was cut by 5 bases and J by 3 bases, with 18 bases left in between. From germline, CDR1 is SGHRS and CDR2 YFSETQ. The CDR3 contains 15 residues. The CDR3: CASRGEKGKVYEQYF. The CDR3 region has the DNA TGCGCCAGCAGAGGGGAGAAAGGTAAGGTCTACGAGCAGTACTTC.

The rearrangement links TRBV20-1 to TRBJ1-6; D ambiguous. From germline, CDR1 is DFQATT and CDR2 SNEGSKA (reference sequence). V was shortened by 3 bases and J by 1 base, with 7 bases between the two germline ends. CDR3 length: 14 amino acids. CDR3: CSASRRSYNSPLHF. DNA of the CDR3: TGCAGTGCTAGTCGCAGGTCCTATAATTCACCCCTCCACTTT.

V is TRBV3-1 (or the pseudogene TRBV3-2) and J is TRBJ2-7, with no clear D. The CDR3 extends over 14 amino acids. The V gene's germline CDR1 is LGHDT and CDR2 YNNKEL (reference sequence). Deletions cut 3 bases from V and 3 bases from J, with 12 bases between. CDR3 nucleotide sequence: TGTGCCAGCAGCCAGCCCGGGTCCGGCTACGAGCAGTACTTC. Its translation is CASSQPGSGYEQYF.

The chain couples TRBV3-1 (or the pseudogene TRBV3-2) to TRBJ2-7; 9 bases match TRBD1. The germline V gene encodes CDR1 LGHDT and CDR2 YNNKEL (reference sequence). The CDR3 sequence is 19 residues long. The V gene end was trimmed by 0 bases and the J gene end by 1 base; junction bases not matched to a gene: 13. CDR3 in DNA: TGTGCCAGCAGCCAAGACCCCATCTTCGGGACAGGGTTATCCTACGAGCAGTACTTC. Translated: CASSQDPIFGTGLSYEQYF.

The chain has TRBV27 and TRBJ1-2; D perhaps matches TRBD1 (6 bases). The CDR3 is 12 amino acids. Per germline, CDR1 MNHEY and CDR2 SMNVEV (reference sequence). The V end lost 8 bases, the J end lost 8 bases, and 15 bases lay between the germline ends. The CDR3 nucleotides read TGTGCCAGCGGGGGGCTCGCATACGGCTACACCTTC. Its protein product is CASGGLAYGYTF.

The rearrangement joins TRBV19 to TRBJ1-2; D is ambiguous. Trimming left V 7 bases short and J 4 bases short, with 7 bases between. Germline V CDR1 and CDR2: LNHDA, SQIVND (reference sequence). The CDR3 has 11 amino acids. The CDR3 nucleotides are TGTGCCAGTACTGACCTCTATGGCTACACCTTC. Its protein product is CASTDLYGYTF. Combining the CDR3 with reference TRBV19 and TRBJ1-2 gives the whole variable domain DGGITQSPKYLFRKEGQNVTLSCEQNLNHDAMYWYRQDPGQGLRLIYYSQIVNDFQKGDIAEGYSVSREKKESFPLTVTSAQKNPTAFYLCASTDLYGYTFGSGTRLTVV.

This clone was observed a few times. This sequence joins TRBV6-5 and TRBJ1-2; D gene ambiguous. Looked up from germline, CDR1 is MNHEY and CDR2 is SVGAGI. With 5 bases removed from V and 3 bases from J, the gap between germline ends came to 16 bases. The CDR3 totals 15 residues. This chain's CDR3 is CASSPTGGSDYGYTF. For the CDR3, the DNA is TGTGCCAGCAGTCCTACGGGTGGGTCCGACTATGGCTACACCTTC.

The rearrangement uses TRBV5-1 and TRBJ2-1; 8 positions match TRBD1. The CDR3 covers 14 residues. J gave up 6 bases and V 6 bases, and 8 bases lay outside the gene matches. CDR1 and CDR2 from the germline V gene are SGHRS and YFSETQ. DNA for the CDR3: TGCGCCAGCAAGTCGGGGACAGGTCTCAATGAGCAGTTCTTC. Its protein is CASKSGTGLNEQFF.

Here the CDR3 DNA reads TGTGCCAGCAGCGAAGGGACAGCTATGTACCAAGAGACCCAGTACTTC. Translation: CASSEGTAMYQETQYF. V and J are TRBV7-9 and TRBJ2-5; 7 positions match TRBD1. V shed 5 bases, J shed 0 bases, and the junction held 9 bases outside the gene matches. Germline V CDR1 and CDR2: SEHNR, FQNEAQ (reference sequence). The CDR3 runs 16 residues.

CDR3 DNA: TGTGCCAGCAGCGTAGGAGGGGAGACCGGGGAGCTGTTTTTT. Its protein product is CASSVGGETGELFF. The gene calls are TRBV9 and TRBJ2-2; D possibly uses TRBD1 or TRBD2 (5 bases each). Trimming pared 0 bases from V and 5 bases from J, leaving 8 bases between. The CDR3 contains 14 residues. Germline values: CDR1 SGDLS, CDR2 YYNGEE.

The chain recombines TRBV10-3 with TRBJ1-2; a possible D gene is TRBD1 (5 bases). Germline assignment: CDR1 ENHRY and CDR2 SYGVKD. The CDR3 covers 11 residues. V lost 4 bases and J lost 9, with 9 bases in between. CDR3 in amino acids: CAISGGRSYTF. CDR3 nucleotides: TGTGCCATCAGTGGGGGCAGGAGCTACACCTTC.

The V and J genes are TRBV27 and TRBJ1-6; no reliable D call. CDR1 and CDR2 (germline): MNHEY, SMNVEV (reference sequence). The germline V and J ends were trimmed by 1 base and 0 bases, with 10 bases remaining between them. This CDR3 is 17 amino acids long. The CDR3 region has the DNA TGTGCCAGCAGTTTATGGCGGGTGAGCTCCTATAATTCACCCCTCCACTTT. Translated, it gives CASSLWRVSSYNSPLHF.

V gene TRBV27 combines with J gene TRBJ2-7; maybe TRBD1 (5 bases). Trimming removed 2 bases from V and 1 base from J, with 12 bases in between. CDR3 size: 15 residues. Germline CDR1 reads MNHEY; CDR2 reads SMNVEV (reference sequence). The chain's CDR3 is CASSLRQGESYEQYF. CDR3 bases: TGTGCCAGCAGTTTAAGGCAGGGTGAGTCCTACGAGCAGTACTTC.